The clone carrying this T cell receptor (beta chain) has just a few counts. Its target is not known. The library targeted TCRbeta and was prepared with unique molecular identifiers. TCRdb recomputed calls from the PCR reads with MiXCR, one row per CDR3 protein. The repertoire holds roughly 570,000 distinct CDR3 sequences, with about a quarter as singletons. The data were obtained in a study of T-cell reconstitution after alpha-beta-depleted transplantation in children. Overall study results and limits: As was reported, about two months after transplant, alpha-beta T cells came from several hundred expanded graft clones. Hyperexpanded clones declined; after one year, newly produced T cells mostly supplied diversity. At day 60, the high TCRbeta diversity found in some patients originated from recipient T cells and thymic progenitors that had survived.

Here the sequenced sample was PBMCs, taken before TCRalphabeta/CD19-depleted stem cell transplant. The clonotype was recovered from a boy under three years old with Wiskott-Aldrich syndrome, due to receive a stem cell transplant.

DNA of the CDR3: TGCGCCAGCAGCTTGGGAACCTTAGCGGGAGGTTGGATGGATGAGCAGTTCTTC. Residues: CASSLGTLAGGWMDEQFF. The chain couples TRBV5-1 to TRBJ2-1, with 10 bases lining up with TRBD2. This CDR3 is 18 amino acids long. Unmatched junction bases numbered 14, after V lost 0 bases and J lost 8 bases. Looked up from germline, CDR1 is SGHRS and CDR2 is YFSETQ.